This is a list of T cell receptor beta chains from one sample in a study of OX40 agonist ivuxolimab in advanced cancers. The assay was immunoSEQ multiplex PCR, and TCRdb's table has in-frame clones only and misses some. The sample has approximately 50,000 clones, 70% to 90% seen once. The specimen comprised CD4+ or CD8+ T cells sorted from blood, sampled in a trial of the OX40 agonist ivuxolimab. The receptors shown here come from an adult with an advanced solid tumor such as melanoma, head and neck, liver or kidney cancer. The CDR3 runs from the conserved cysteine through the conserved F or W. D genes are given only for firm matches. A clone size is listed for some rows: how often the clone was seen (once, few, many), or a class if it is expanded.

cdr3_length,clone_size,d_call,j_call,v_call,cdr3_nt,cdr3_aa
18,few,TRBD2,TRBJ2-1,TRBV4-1,TGCGCCAGCAGCCAAGATGGTAGTACTAGCGGGAGGGGAAATGAGCAGTTCTTC,CASSQDGSTSGRGNEQFF
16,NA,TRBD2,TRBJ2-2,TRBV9,TGTGCCAGCAGCCCGCGGGAGGGGGACCGGACCGGGGAGCTGTTTTTT,CASSPREGDRTGELFF
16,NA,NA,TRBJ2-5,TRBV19,TGTGCCAGTAGTACCCCCGGGACTGGGCCCTTGGAGACCCAGTACTTC,CASSTPGTGPLETQYF
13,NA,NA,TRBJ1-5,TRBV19,TGTGCCAGTAGTACGGAACGCTCGGGGCCCCAGCATTTT,CASSTERSGPQHF
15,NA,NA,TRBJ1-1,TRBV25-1,TGTGCCAGCAGGAAAACCACGGGTTGGAACACTGAAGCTTTCTTT,CASRKTTGWNTEAFF
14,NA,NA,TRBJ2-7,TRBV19,TGTGCCAGTAGTATAGTCGGAGGGGACTACGAGCAGTACTTC,CASSIVGGDYEQYF
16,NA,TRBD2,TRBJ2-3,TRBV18,TGTGCCAGCTCACCCGAGGCGGGAGGGGTCACAGATACGCAGTATTTT,CASSPEAGGVTDTQYF
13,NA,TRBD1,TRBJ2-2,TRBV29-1,TGCAGCGTGGGGACAGGGTTAAACGGGGAGCTGTTTTTT,CSVGTGLNGELFF
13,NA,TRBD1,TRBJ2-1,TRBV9,TGTGCCAGCAGCACGGGACAGACCAATGAGCAGTTCTTC,CASSTGQTNEQFF
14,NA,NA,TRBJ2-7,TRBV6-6,TGTGCCAGCACCATGCATGCAGGGGCCTACGAGCAGTACTTC,CASTMHAGAYEQYF
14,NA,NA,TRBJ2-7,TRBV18,TGTGCCAGCTCACCGGATACATACTCCTACGAGCAGTACTTC,CASSPDTYSYEQYF
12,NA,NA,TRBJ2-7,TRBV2,TGTGCCAGCAGTTATACCAGTCGGGAGCAGTACTTC,CASSYTSREQYF
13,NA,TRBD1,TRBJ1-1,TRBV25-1,TGTGCCAGCAGTGAATCAGGGGGCCTTGAAGCTTTCTTT,CASSESGGLEAFF
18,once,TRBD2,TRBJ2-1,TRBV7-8,TGTGCCAGCAGCTTAGGTCTACTAGCGGGAGGCATGGGGAATGAGCAGTTCTTC,CASSLGLLAGGMGNEQFF
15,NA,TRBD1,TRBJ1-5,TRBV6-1,TGTGCCAGCAGTGAAACCGGGACAGGGTCGGACCCCCAGCATTTT,CASSETGTGSDPQHF
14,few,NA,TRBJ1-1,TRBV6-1,TGTGCCAGCAGGCTCAAGAGTTTAGGAGCTGAAGCTTTCTTT,CASRLKSLGAEAFF
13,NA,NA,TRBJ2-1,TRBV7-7,TGTGCTAGCAGCTCCCGCCTCGGCAATGAGCAGTTCTTC,CASSSRLGNEQFF
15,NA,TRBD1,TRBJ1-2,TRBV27,TGTGCCAGCAGTAGATCCGGGACAGGGTACTATGGCTACACCTTC,CASSRSGTGYYGYTF